Shown below are 27 T cell receptor beta chains from a single sample sequenced in a study of blood T cell repertoires in COVID-19. Sequencing used immunoSEQ multiplex PCR; TCRdb keeps in-frame clones, though not all of them. This table has hundreds of thousands of clones, around 87% appearing once. Specimen: PBMCs or T cells enriched from blood (not recorded which). The source of these receptors is a woman in her forties or fifties who had recovered from COVID-19.

The chain uses TRBV4-1 and TRBJ1-5; D not certain. The CDR3 totals 13 residues. Germline CDR1 MGHRA, CDR2 YSYEKL. Trimming took off 2 bases at V and 0 bases at J, with 2 bases between the two ends. CDR3: CASSQLSNQPQHF. In nucleotides, the CDR3 is TGCGCCAGCAGCCAACTTAGCAATCAGCCCCAGCATTTT.

J is TRBJ2-7 and V is TRBV15, with 8 bases matching TRBD1. The CDR3 sequence is 14 residues long. Trimming took 4 bases from V and 4 from J; bases not matched to a gene: 6. Germline V gene data show CDR1 as LNHNV and CDR2 as YYDKDF (reference sequence). The CDR3 protein is CATSMRQGSYEQYF. In DNA form, the CDR3 reads TGTGCCACCAGCATGAGACAGGGGAGTTACGAGCAGTACTTC.

The V gene is TRBV27, the J gene TRBJ1-6; no clear D gene. This CDR3 comprises 13 residues. V was pared by 4 bases and J by 9 bases, with 10 bases between. CDR1 and CDR2 (germline): MNHEY, SMNVEV (reference sequence). The CDR3 DNA follows: TGTGCCAGCAGTTATACACCTGGTTCACCCCTCCACTTT. This gives the protein CASSYTPGSPLHF.

The V and J genes are TRBV6-5 and TRBJ2-2, with TRBD2 as a possible D gene (5 bases). The V gene lost 7 bases and the J gene lost 4 bases, with 16 bases spanning the gap. Germline V lookup: CDR1 MNHEY, CDR2 SVGAGI. CDR3 length equals 15 residues. CDR3 coding DNA: TGTGCCAGCACACCGACTAAGCGTCTCACCGGGGAGCTGTTTTTT. The encoded protein is CASTPTKRLTGELFF.

The CDR3 loop reads CASRPIPQGDGYTF. In DNA, the CDR3 is TGTGCCAGCAGACCCATTCCTCAGGGGGATGGCTACACCTTC. This chain uses TRBV9 with TRBJ1-2; TRBD1 aligns across 7 bases. Germline values: CDR1 SGDLS, CDR2 YYNGEE. Trimming cost V 5 bases and J 6 bases; bases outside gene matches: 10. CDR3 length: 14 residues. Full variable domain (missing parts from reference TRBV9 and TRBJ1-2): DSGVTQTPKHLITATGQRVTLRCSPRSGDLSVYWYQQSLDQGLQFLIQYYNGEERAKGNILERFSAQQFPDLHSELNLSSLELGDSALYFCASRPIPQGDGYTFGSGTRLTVV.

The V and J genes are TRBV30 and TRBJ2-6, with TRBD1 matching over 7 bases. This CDR3 is 16 amino acids long. Per the germline V gene, CDR1 is GTSNPN and CDR2 is SVGIG (reference sequence). V lost 7 bases and J lost 0; bases outside the gene matches: 9. In DNA form, the CDR3 reads TGTGCCTACAACAGGGGTAGATTCTCTGGGGCCAACGTCCTGACTTTC. It codes for CAYNRGRFSGANVLTF.

V usage is TRBV5-1 and J usage is TRBJ2-3, with a possible D match to TRBD2 (5 bases). Per germline, CDR1 SGHRS and CDR2 YFSETQ. CDR3 length: 14 amino acids. Trimming pared 0 bases from V and 5 bases from J, leaving 10 bases between. The CDR3 here is CASSLVGSRDTQYF. Here the CDR3 DNA reads TGCGCCAGCAGCTTGGTTGGGAGTCGAGATACGCAGTATTTT.

This clone was seen more than once but under ten times. The V gene is TRBV20-1, the J gene TRBJ2-1; 8 nucleotides line up with TRBD2. V lost 3 bases, J lost 6 bases, and 7 bases stayed unmatched. The length of the CDR3 is 14 residues. Looked up from germline, CDR1 is DFQATT and CDR2 is SNEGSKA (reference sequence). The CDR3 DNA sequence: TGCAGTGCTAGTCAGGCGGGAGGACTCAATGAGCAGTTCTTC. It is translated as CSASQAGGLNEQFF.

V is TRBV18 and J is TRBJ1-5; D is undetermined. This CDR3 has 15 amino acids. V was trimmed by 1 base and J by 2 bases, leaving 9 bases between them. Germline V CDR1 and CDR2: KGHSH, LQKENI. The CDR3 spells CASSPRREGNQPQHF. The CDR3 coding sequence is TGTGCCAGCTCACCACGGAGGGAGGGCAATCAGCCCCAGCATTTT.

The rearrangement uses TRBV2 and TRBJ2-2; TRBD2 might be the D (6 bases). The germline CDR1 and CDR2 sequences are SNHLY and FYNNEI. With 2 bases removed from V and 3 bases from J, the gap between germline ends came to 22 bases. The CDR3 loop spans 19 amino acids. The DNA of the CDR3 is TGTGCCAGCAGTGAACTTCGGGAGAGCCGGTATATGGACACCGGGGAGCTGTTTTTT. It translates to CASSELRESRYMDTGELFF.

This chain joins TRBV12-5 and TRBJ2-1; D is perhaps TRBD1 (6 bases). The germline V and J ends were trimmed by 6 bases and 3 bases, with 12 bases remaining between them. Germline CDR1 and CDR2: LGHNT and FRNRAP. This CDR3 spans 14 amino acids. This chain's CDR3 is CASGRGQSYNEQFF. The CDR3 nucleotides are TGTGCTAGTGGCCGGGGACAAAGCTACAATGAGCAGTTCTTC. Complete variable domain (other parts from reference TRBV12-5 and TRBJ2-1): DARVTQTPRHKVTEMGQEVTMRCQPILGHNTVFWYRQTMMQGLELLAYFRNRAPLDDSGMPKDRFSAEMPDATLATLKIQPSEPRDSAVYFCASGRGQSYNEQFFGPGTRLTVL.

The rearrangement links TRBV4-1 to TRBJ1-1; D is unresolved. V was cut by 1 base and J by 2 bases, with 8 bases left in between. The CDR3 consists of 14 residues. Looked up from germline, CDR1 is MGHRA and CDR2 is YSYEKL. This chain's CDR3 is CASSQVGRNTEAFF. For the CDR3, the DNA is TGCGCCAGCAGCCAAGTCGGGAGAAACACTGAAGCTTTCTTT.

The chain employs TRBV7-9 and TRBJ2-7; D possibly corresponds to TRBD1 (5 bases). The CDR3 is 15 residues long. Trimming took off 0 bases at V and 3 bases at J, with 12 bases between the two ends. Germline CDR1 reads SEHNR; CDR2 reads FQNEAQ (reference sequence). The CDR3 loop is CASSLAYDRDYEQYF. The CDR3 coding sequence is TGTGCCAGCAGCTTAGCGTATGACAGAGACTACGAGCAGTACTTC. Full variable domain (rest looked up from reference TRBV7-9 and TRBJ2-7): DTGVSQNPRHKITKRGQNVTFRCDPISEHNRLYWYRQTLGQGPEFLTYFQNEAQLEKSRLLSDRFSAERPKGSFSTLEIQRTEQGDSAMYLCASSLAYDRDYEQYFGPGTRLTVT.

This rearrangement joins TRBV28 to TRBJ1-6; D gene uncertain. This CDR3 region has 14 residues. In germline, CDR1 is MDHEN, CDR2 SYDVKM. V was cut by 3 bases and J by 9 bases, with 12 bases left in between. CDR3 amino acids: CASSFALNSSPLHF. CDR3 nucleotide sequence: TGTGCCAGCAGTTTCGCCTTAAACTCTTCACCCCTCCACTTT. The complete variable domain, with remaining parts taken from reference TRBV28 and TRBJ1-6, reads DVKVTQSSRYLVKRTGEKVFLECVQDMDHENMFWYRQDPGLGLRLIYFSYDVKMKEKGDIPEGYSVSREKKERFSLILESASTNQTSMYLCASSFALNSSPLHFGNGTRLTVT.

This clone was observed a handful of times. This chain joins TRBV6-5 and TRBJ2-2, with TRBD2 matching over 11 bases. J was trimmed by 7 bases and V by 7 bases; bases with no gene match: 2. The length of the CDR3 is 13 residues. Germline V gene data show CDR1 as MNHEY and CDR2 as SVGAGI. The CDR3 loop reads CASTGLAGGELFF. The CDR3 nucleotides are TGTGCCAGCACCGGACTAGCGGGCGGGGAGCTGTTTTTT.

The rearrangement joins TRBV5-1 to TRBJ1-4; D unresolved. There are 15 residues in the CDR3. The V end was cut by 4 bases, the J end by 4 bases, with 14 bases between. Germline V lookup: CDR1 SGHRS, CDR2 YFSETQ. The CDR3 loop reads CASSPGLYGNEKLFF. For the CDR3, the DNA is TGCGCCAGCAGCCCCGGACTGTACGGTAATGAAAAACTGTTTTTT.

The table lists this clone with a count of one. The chain joins TRBV5-5 to TRBJ1-1; no definite D call. The germline V gene encodes CDR1 SGHKS and CDR2 YYEKEE (reference sequence). V was trimmed by 1 base and J by 1 base, leaving 5 bases between them. The length of the CDR3 is 13 residues. The CDR3 sequence: CASSLTENTEAFF. The CDR3 DNA reads TGTGCCAGCAGCTTGACAGAGAACACTGAAGCTTTCTTT.

The J gene is TRBJ2-1, the V gene TRBV4-1, with TRBD2 matching 7 bases. Germline values: CDR1 MGHRA, CDR2 YSYEKL. The CDR3 has 15 amino acids. The V segment lost 1 base and the J segment 7 bases; nucleotides outside the gene matches: 7. The CDR3 loop reads CASSQAWGRANEQFF. The CDR3 DNA reads TGCGCCAGCAGCCAAGCCTGGGGGAGGGCTAATGAGCAGTTCTTC.

The chain couples TRBV5-5 to TRBJ2-1; D may be TRBD2 (5 bases). CDR3 length: 15 amino acids. Deletions cut 5 bases from V and 6 bases from J, with 18 bases between. Per the germline V gene, CDR1 is SGHKS and CDR2 is YYEKEE (reference sequence). CDR3 sequence reads: CASRLYWTSGNEQFF. CDR3 DNA sequence: TGTGCCAGCAGACTGTACTGGACCAGCGGCAATGAGCAGTTCTTC.

The rearrangement uses TRBV7-6 and TRBJ2-1; 9 nucleotides line up with TRBD2. Germline V gene lookup returns CDR1 SGHVS and CDR2 FNYEAQ. CDR3 length equals 15 residues. J gave up 8 bases and V 2 bases, and 7 bases lay outside the gene matches. CDR3 protein: CASSLTGTSIYEQFF. CDR3 coding DNA: TGTGCCAGCAGCTTAACCGGGACTAGCATCTATGAGCAGTTCTTC.

The chain links TRBV28 to TRBJ2-7, with D perhaps TRBD1 (5 bases). Trimming shortened V by 6 bases and J by 6 bases, and 9 bases separated the two germline ends. Germline V gene sequence: CDR1 MDHEN, CDR2 SYDVKM. The CDR3 extends over 11 amino acids. As DNA, the CDR3 is TGTGCCAGCAGCCCAGGGCGCGAGCAGTACTTC. Its translation: CASSPGREQYF.

This clone has just a few counts. The genes are TRBV15 and TRBJ1-5; no clear D. The CDR3 is made up of 14 amino acids. CDR1 LNHNV and CDR2 YYDKDF come from the germline V gene (reference sequence). With 5 bases removed from V and 2 bases from J, the gap between germline ends came to 10 bases. The CDR3 loop reads CATSEVWGNQPQHF. The CDR3 bases are TGTGCCACCAGCGAGGTTTGGGGCAATCAGCCCCAGCATTTT.

The genes are TRBV29-1 and TRBJ1-2; 9 bases agree with TRBD1. V gave up 6 bases and J gave up 6 bases; unmatched junction bases: 14. The germline V gene encodes CDR1 SQVTM and CDR2 ANQGSEA. This CDR3 has 15 amino acids. CDR3 coding DNA: TGCAGCGTGGTTGACAGGGGGATTCGTTCTAATGGCTACACCTTC. The encoded protein is CSVVDRGIRSNGYTF.

V is TRBV6-5 and J is TRBJ2-7, with D possibly being TRBD2 (5 bases). V was pared by 5 bases and J by 0 bases, with 11 bases between. Germline-derived CDR1 and CDR2 are MNHEY and SVGAGI. This CDR3 region has 14 residues. The CDR3 nucleotides are TGTGCCAGCAGTACGACGGGAACCTCCTACGAGCAGTACTTC. It specifies CASSTTGTSYEQYF.

The chain uses TRBV7-8 and TRBJ1-2, with D maybe TRBD1 (6 bases). Germline values: CDR1 SGHVS, CDR2 FQNEAQ. With 3 bases removed from V and 4 bases from J, the gap between germline ends came to 18 bases. This CDR3 is 16 amino acids long. CDR3 loop: CASSFQRNRDLYGYTF. CDR3 DNA: TGTGCCAGCAGCTTTCAACGTAACAGGGACCTCTATGGCTACACCTTC.

The chain uses TRBV30 and TRBJ2-5; D gene uncertain. Germline V gene sequence: CDR1 GTSNPN, CDR2 SVGIG (reference sequence). The CDR3 sequence is 11 residues long. V was shortened by 5 bases and J by 4 bases, with 8 bases between the two germline ends. The CDR3 bases are TGTGCCTGGGACGGTGGAGAGACCCAGTACTTC. Protein: CAWDGGETQYF.

This chain uses TRBV4-1 with TRBJ2-7; D is possibly TRBD1 (6 bases). V gave up 2 bases and J gave up 3 bases, with 20 bases separating them. CDR1 and CDR2 (germline): MGHRA, YSYEKL. The CDR3 is 17 amino acids. The CDR3 nucleotides read TGCGCCAGCAGCCAAACGTTAAAGGGGGTAGGAGGCTACGAGCAGTACTTC. It specifies CASSQTLKGVGGYEQYF.